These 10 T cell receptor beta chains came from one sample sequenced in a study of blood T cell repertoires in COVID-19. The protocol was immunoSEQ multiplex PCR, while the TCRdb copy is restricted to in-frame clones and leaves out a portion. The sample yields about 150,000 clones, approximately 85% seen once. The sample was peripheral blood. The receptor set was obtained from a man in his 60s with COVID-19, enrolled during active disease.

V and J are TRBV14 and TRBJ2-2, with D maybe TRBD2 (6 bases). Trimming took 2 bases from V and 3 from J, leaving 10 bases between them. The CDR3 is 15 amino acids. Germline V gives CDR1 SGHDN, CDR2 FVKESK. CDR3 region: CASSQRPGDTGELFF. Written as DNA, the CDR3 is TGTGCCAGCAGCCAACGCCCGGGGGACACCGGGGAGCTGTTTTTT.

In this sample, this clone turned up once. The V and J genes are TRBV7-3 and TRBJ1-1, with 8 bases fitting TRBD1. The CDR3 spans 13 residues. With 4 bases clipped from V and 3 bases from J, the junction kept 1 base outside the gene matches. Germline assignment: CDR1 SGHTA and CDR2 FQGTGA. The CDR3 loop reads CASSWGQDTEAFF. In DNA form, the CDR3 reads TGTGCCAGCAGCTGGGGACAGGACACTGAAGCTTTCTTT.

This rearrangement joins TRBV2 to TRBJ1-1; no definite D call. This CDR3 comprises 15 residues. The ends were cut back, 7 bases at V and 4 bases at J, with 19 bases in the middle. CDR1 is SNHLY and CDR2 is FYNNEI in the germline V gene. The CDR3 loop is CASIVSGLGSTEAFF. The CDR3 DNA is TGTGCCAGCATAGTATCGGGTTTGGGGAGCACTGAAGCTTTCTTT.

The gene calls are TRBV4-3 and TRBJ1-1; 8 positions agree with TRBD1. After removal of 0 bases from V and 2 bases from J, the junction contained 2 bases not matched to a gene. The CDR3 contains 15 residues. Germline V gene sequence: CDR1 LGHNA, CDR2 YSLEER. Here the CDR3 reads CASSQDTGGNTEAFF. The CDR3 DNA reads TGCGCCAGCAGCCAAGACACAGGGGGAAACACTGAAGCTTTCTTT.

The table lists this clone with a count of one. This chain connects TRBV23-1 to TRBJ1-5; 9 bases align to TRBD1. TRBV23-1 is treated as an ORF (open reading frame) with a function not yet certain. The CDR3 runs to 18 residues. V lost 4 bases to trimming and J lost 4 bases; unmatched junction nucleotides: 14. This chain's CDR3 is CASSLLGLLTGGNQPQHF. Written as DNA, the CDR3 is TGCGCCAGCAGTCTCCTGGGCCTTCTGACAGGGGGTAATCAGCCCCAGCATTTT.

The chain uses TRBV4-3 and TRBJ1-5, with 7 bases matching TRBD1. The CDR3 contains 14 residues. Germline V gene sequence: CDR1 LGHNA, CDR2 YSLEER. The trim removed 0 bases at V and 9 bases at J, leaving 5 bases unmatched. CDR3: CASSQDKGGGPQHF. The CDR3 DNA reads TGCGCCAGCAGCCAAGATAAAGGGGGCGGGCCCCAGCATTTT.

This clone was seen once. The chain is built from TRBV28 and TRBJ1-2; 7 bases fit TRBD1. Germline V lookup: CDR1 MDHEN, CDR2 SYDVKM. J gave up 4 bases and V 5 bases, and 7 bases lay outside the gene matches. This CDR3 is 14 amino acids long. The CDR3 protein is CASSPTTGPYGYTF. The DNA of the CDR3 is TGTGCCAGCAGTCCCACGACAGGGCCCTATGGCTACACCTTC.

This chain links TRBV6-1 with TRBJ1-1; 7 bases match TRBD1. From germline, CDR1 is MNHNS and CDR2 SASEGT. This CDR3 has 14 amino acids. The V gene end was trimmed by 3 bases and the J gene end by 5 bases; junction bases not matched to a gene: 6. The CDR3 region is CASSDTGVVTEAFF. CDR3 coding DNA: TGTGCCAGCAGTGATACAGGGGTAGTGACTGAAGCTTTCTTT.

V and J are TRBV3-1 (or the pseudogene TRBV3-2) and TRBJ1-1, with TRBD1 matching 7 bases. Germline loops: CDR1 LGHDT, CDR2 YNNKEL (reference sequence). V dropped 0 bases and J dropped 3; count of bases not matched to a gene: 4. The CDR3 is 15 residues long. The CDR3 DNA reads TGTGCCAGCAGCCAAGAACAGGGGAGGTACACTGAAGCTTTCTTT. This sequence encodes CASSQEQGRYTEAFF.

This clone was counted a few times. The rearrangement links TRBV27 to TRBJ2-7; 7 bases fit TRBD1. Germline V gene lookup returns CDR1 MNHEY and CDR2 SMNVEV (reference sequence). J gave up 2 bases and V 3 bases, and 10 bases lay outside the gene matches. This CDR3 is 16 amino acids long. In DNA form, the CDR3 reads TGTGCCAGCAGTTTCACCCCCTGGACAGGTCCCTACGAGCAGTACTTC. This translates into CASSFTPWTGPYEQYF.